The clone carrying this T cell receptor beta chain is a singleton in its sample. This sample was included in a study of cytomegalovirus exposure and HLA in healthy donors. CDR1 and CDR2 from the germline V gene are SGHRS and YFSETQ. The CDR3 is 13 residues long. V lost 4 bases and J lost 3, with 11 bases in between. Clones were sequenced by immunoSEQ multiplex PCR, and TCRdb holds only the in-frame ones, with some missing. The sample consists of under 200,000 clones, roughly 89% of them appearing once. The origin of this receptor is a man younger than 35 in good health and CMV-seropositive. The sequencing sample was made of PBMCs. The chain employs TRBV5-1 and TRBJ2-7, with D possibly TRBD1 on 6 matching bases. CDR3 region: CASSRATGYEQYF. The CDR3 nucleotides are TGCGCCAGCAGCCGGGCGACAGGCTACGAGCAGTACTTC. The variable domain in full, completed from reference TRBV5-1 and TRBJ2-7, reads KAGVTQTPRYLIKTRGQQVTLSCSPISGHRSVSWYQQTPGQGLQFLFEYFSETQRNKGNFPGRFSGRQFSNSRSEMNVSTLELGDSALYLCASSRATGYEQYFGPGTRLTVT.